These T cell receptor beta chains were read from a single sample in a study of a mutant IDH1 vaccine in newly diagnosed glioma. The assay was immunoSEQ multiplex PCR, and TCRdb's table has in-frame clones only and misses some. The sample records 30,000 to 40,000 clones, roughly 79% being singletons. No antigen is known for these receptors. Material: PBMCs, obtained from a glioma patient whose treatment included an IDH1 peptide vaccine. Receptors were obtained from a man in his fifties with glioma. Each CDR3 is given with its conserved first and last residue.

V gene: TRBV7-2; CDR3 protein: CASSFAVGFGETQYF
V gene: TRBV6-1; CDR3 protein: CASSETGGSETQYF
V gene: TRBV10-3; CDR3 protein: CAISGSRVAGGRTGELFF
V gene: TRBV2; CDR3 protein: CASRTSFGTQYF
V gene: TRBV7-2; CDR3 protein: CASSLPGLREAFF
V gene: TRBV7-9; CDR3 protein: CASSLSTIRDRRETQYF
V gene: TRBV27; CDR3 protein: CASSYDGLGNQPQHF
V gene: TRBV7-9; CDR3 protein: CASSLKQPGRIDYEQYF
V gene: TRBV6-5; CDR3 protein: CASSYSDRGQETQYF
V gene: TRBV11-3; CDR3 protein: CASSFDRNYGYTF
V gene: TRBV11-2; CDR3 protein: CASSFGAKETQYF
V gene: TRBV27; CDR3 protein: CASSLYTGPGNTIYF
V gene: TRBV28; CDR3 protein: CASFDRINQPQHF
V gene: TRBV6-5; CDR3 protein: CASRRGYSNTGELFF
V gene: TRBV9; CDR3 protein: CASSRLASSTDTQYF
V gene: TRBV29-1; CDR3 protein: CSVEGTEASNTGELFF
V gene: TRBV4-1; CDR3 protein: CASSPLNYDNEQFF
V gene: TRBV10-3; CDR3 protein: CAISDSLRGTGELFF
V gene: TRBV7-9; CDR3 protein: CASSPITDEQFF
V gene: TRBV2; CDR3 protein: CATTNEQFF
V gene: TRBV10-2; CDR3 protein: CASSETGMGDEQFF
V gene: TRBV27; CDR3 protein: CASSLAVNNEQFF
V gene: TRBV6-5; CDR3 protein: CASNRAAGNTIYF
V gene: TRBV5-4; CDR3 protein: CASSTGFGDIQYF
V gene: TRBV11-2; CDR3 protein: CASTALSPYEQYF
V gene: TRBV6-4; CDR3 protein: CASSEGQGVQPQHF
V gene: TRBV19; CDR3 protein: CASSPGGTVQGRNSPLHF
V gene: TRBV9; CDR3 protein: CASGWGHTIYF
V gene: TRBV7-2; CDR3 protein: CASSLALDRGFEKLFF
V gene: TRBV4-1; CDR3 protein: CASSRNGDQPQHF
V gene: TRBV25-1; CDR3 protein: CASSSRGTGNTGELFF
V gene: TRBV2; CDR3 protein: CASSRQGLEQYF
V gene: TRBV5-4; CDR3 protein: CASSVGTGRNTEAFF
V gene: TRBV6-1; CDR3 protein: CASTDRFSNQPQHF
V gene: TRBV27; CDR3 protein: CASSLSRANYGYTF
V gene: TRBV4-1; CDR3 protein: CASSPSQLAGAGYNEQFF